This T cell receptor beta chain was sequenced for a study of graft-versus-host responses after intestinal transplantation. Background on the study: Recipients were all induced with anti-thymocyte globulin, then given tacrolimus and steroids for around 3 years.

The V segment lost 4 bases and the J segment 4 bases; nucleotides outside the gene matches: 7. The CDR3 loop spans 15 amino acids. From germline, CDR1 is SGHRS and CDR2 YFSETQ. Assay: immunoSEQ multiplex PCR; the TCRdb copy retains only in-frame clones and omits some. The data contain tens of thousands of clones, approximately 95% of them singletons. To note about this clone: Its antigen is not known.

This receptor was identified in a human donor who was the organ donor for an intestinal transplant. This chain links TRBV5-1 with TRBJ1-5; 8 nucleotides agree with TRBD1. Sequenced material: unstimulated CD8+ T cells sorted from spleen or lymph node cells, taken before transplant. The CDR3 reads CASSRAGGLNQPQHF. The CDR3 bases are TGCGCCAGCAGCCGGGCAGGGGGCCTAAATCAGCCCCAGCATTTT.